Listed below are T cell receptor beta chains from one sample, sequenced in a study of regulatory T cells in long-lasting Graves disease. TCRdb re-called the multiplex PCR reads with MiXCR, one entry per CDR3 protein. Among a few hundred thousand distinct CDR3 sequences listed, about a sixth were seen once. These records were also assigned to another study, of T cells in Graves' hyperthyroidism and ophthalmopathy.

The sample in question was peripheral blood mononuclear cells (PBMCs), obtained at new diagnosis, from a patient treated with antithyroid drugs. These receptor sequences come from a woman under 30 with Graves disease. Each CDR3 is given with its conserved first and last residue. D genes are given only for firm matches. Expanded clones get a size class; other rows say once, few or many, or leave the size out.

cdr3_nt: TGTGCCAGCAGCTTAAGAGGGCGTGGCTACACCTTC; cdr3_aa: CASSLRGRGYTF; d_call: .; clone_size: many; v_call: TRBV7-2; j_call: TRBJ1-2
cdr3_nt: TGTGCCAGCAGCTTAGACCGGGACAGGGTGTGGGAGCAGTACTTC; cdr3_aa: CASSLDRDRVWEQYF; d_call: TRBD1; clone_size: few; v_call: TRBV7-8; j_call: TRBJ2-7
cdr3_nt: TGTGCCAGCAGCTCCTCGGATCAGCCCCAGCATTTT; cdr3_aa: CASSSSDQPQHF; d_call: .; clone_size: many; v_call: TRBV11-2; j_call: TRBJ1-5
cdr3_nt: TGCACCTCCGGGACAGTGAACACTGAAGCTTTCTTT; cdr3_aa: CTSGTVNTEAFF; d_call: TRBD1; clone_size: few; v_call: TRBV20-1; j_call: TRBJ1-1
cdr3_nt: TGTGCCAGCAGCTTAGACCCTAGGGCGTGGTTTAGTGAGCAGTTCTTC; cdr3_aa: CASSLDPRAWFSEQFF; d_call: .; clone_size: many; v_call: TRBV7-6; j_call: TRBJ2-1
cdr3_nt: TGTGCCAGCAGTTTATTTTCAGACCACGAGCAGTGCTTC; cdr3_aa: CASSLFSDHEQCF; d_call: .; clone_size: few; v_call: TRBV27; j_call: TRBJ2-7
cdr3_nt: TGCGCCTCGGTCAGGGGGGACGCTGGGGCCAACGTCCTGACTTTC; cdr3_aa: CASVRGDAGANVLTF; d_call: .; clone_size: few; v_call: TRBV3-1; j_call: TRBJ2-6
cdr3_nt: TGTGCCAGCAGTTACGTCAGCGGACGCACAGATACGCAGTATTTT; cdr3_aa: CASSYVSGRTDTQYF; d_call: .; clone_size: many; v_call: TRBV6-2/TRBV6-3; j_call: TRBJ2-3
cdr3_nt: TGTGCCACTAACCTCCGAGGGACCTATGGCTACACCTTC; cdr3_aa: CATNLRGTYGYTF; d_call: .; clone_size: .; v_call: TRBV19; j_call: TRBJ1-2
cdr3_nt: TGTGCCAGTAACGGGGACCTTCGGAATGAGCAGTTCTTC; cdr3_aa: CASNGDLRNEQFF; d_call: .; clone_size: .; v_call: TRBV19; j_call: TRBJ2-1
cdr3_nt: TGTGCCAGCAGCCCGGGACTAGCGGGAGGCATTGAGCAGTTCTTC; cdr3_aa: CASSPGLAGGIEQFF; d_call: TRBD2; clone_size: few; v_call: TRBV11-3; j_call: TRBJ2-1
cdr3_nt: TGTGCCAGCAGTTTTTGGACAGGTAGCAATCAGCCCCAGCATTTT; cdr3_aa: CASSFWTGSNQPQHF; d_call: TRBD1; clone_size: many; v_call: TRBV28; j_call: TRBJ1-5
cdr3_nt: TGTGCCAGCAGCAACCACGGACGGCAAGCTAATTCACCCCTCCACTTT; cdr3_aa: CASSNHGRQANSPLHF; d_call: .; clone_size: many; v_call: TRBV3-1; j_call: TRBJ1-6
cdr3_nt: TGTGCCAGCAGGTGGGGGACAGGGGGCGCTGGGGCCAACGTCCTGACTTTC; cdr3_aa: CASRWGTGGAGANVLTF; d_call: TRBD1; clone_size: .; v_call: TRBV6-1; j_call: TRBJ2-6
cdr3_nt: TGTGCCACCTCAAGGGCGGGAGGGATGACTGAGCAGTTCTTC; cdr3_aa: CATSRAGGMTEQFF; d_call: TRBD2; clone_size: many; v_call: TRBV28; j_call: TRBJ2-1
cdr3_nt: TGTGCCAGCAGATCCGGGACTAAGAGCTCCTACAATGAGCAGTTCTTC; cdr3_aa: CASRSGTKSSYNEQFF; d_call: TRBD2; clone_size: many; v_call: TRBV5-5; j_call: TRBJ2-1
cdr3_nt: TGCAGCGGAGATGGCTACACCTTC; cdr3_aa: CSGDGYTF; d_call: .; clone_size: .; v_call: TRBV29-1; j_call: TRBJ1-2
cdr3_nt: TGTGCCAGCATGGCAGTGAACACTGAAGCTTTCTTT; cdr3_aa: CASMAVNTEAFF; d_call: .; clone_size: .; v_call: TRBV28; j_call: TRBJ1-1
cdr3_nt: TGTGCCACCAGGGACAGGTCGAACACCGGGGAGCTGTTTTTT; cdr3_aa: CATRDRSNTGELFF; d_call: TRBD1; clone_size: many; v_call: TRBV7-9; j_call: TRBJ2-2
cdr3_nt: TGCGCCAGCAGCCAAGATCGTGAGACTAGCGGGAGCTCCTACGAGCAGTACTTC; cdr3_aa: CASSQDRETSGSSYEQYF; d_call: TRBD2; clone_size: .; v_call: TRBV4-1; j_call: TRBJ2-7
cdr3_nt: TGTGCCAGCAGTGCAGGCTTAAACACTGAAGCTTTCTTT; cdr3_aa: CASSAGLNTEAFF; d_call: .; clone_size: few; v_call: TRBV2; j_call: TRBJ1-1
cdr3_nt: TGTGCCAGCAGCCCCCGACTGACGAACACTGAAGCTTTCTTT; cdr3_aa: CASSPRLTNTEAFF; d_call: .; clone_size: many; v_call: TRBV14; j_call: TRBJ1-1
cdr3_nt: TGTGCCAGCAGTGAAGCTGCGGGAGCGGTCACCGGGGAGCTGTTTTTT; cdr3_aa: CASSEAAGAVTGELFF; d_call: TRBD2; clone_size: few; v_call: TRBV6-1; j_call: TRBJ2-2
cdr3_nt: TGTGCCAGTAGTACCCCAATCGGGACAGGGGGGAATGAGCAGTTCTTC; cdr3_aa: CASSTPIGTGGNEQFF; d_call: TRBD1; clone_size: .; v_call: TRBV19; j_call: TRBJ2-1